This TCR beta chain was observed in a study of blood T cell repertoires in COVID-19. About the research overall: The analysed material was cDNA or gDNA that came from T cells, B-cell-depleted T cells, or PBMCs.

In the authors' workflow: It was from reference gene primer amplification that nucleated cell counts were estimated. The protocol was immunoSEQ multiplex PCR, while the TCRdb copy is restricted to in-frame clones and leaves out a portion. Clone size and V and J calls were adopted from that table, with D and trimming inferred from the DNA. The sample includes about 210,000 clones, around 88% of them seen just once. The study assigned cohorts using participant-reported clinical history. This sequence originates from a woman in her thirties or forties with acute COVID-19. Input material: PBMCs or T cells enriched from blood (not recorded which).

In nucleotides, the CDR3 is TGTGCCAGCAGCTTTAAGGGACTGGGGTATGAGCAGTTCTTC. Translating it yields CASSFKGLGYEQFF. The chain recombines TRBV7-9 with TRBJ2-1; perhaps TRBD2 as D (6 bases). Trimming shortened V by 3 bases and J by 8 bases, and 14 bases separated the two germline ends. Germline CDR1 is SEHNR and CDR2 is FQNEAQ (reference sequence). This CDR3 has 14 residues.